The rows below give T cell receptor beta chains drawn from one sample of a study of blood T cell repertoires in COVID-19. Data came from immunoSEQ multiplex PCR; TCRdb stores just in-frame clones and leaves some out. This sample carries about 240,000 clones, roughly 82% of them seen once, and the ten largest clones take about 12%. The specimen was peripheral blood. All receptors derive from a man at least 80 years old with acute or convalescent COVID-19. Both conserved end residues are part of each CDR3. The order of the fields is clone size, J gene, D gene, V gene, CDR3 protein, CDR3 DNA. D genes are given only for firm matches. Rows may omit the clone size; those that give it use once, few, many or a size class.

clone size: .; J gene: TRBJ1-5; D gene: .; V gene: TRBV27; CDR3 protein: CASSLRASFSNQPQHF; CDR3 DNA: TGTGCCAGCAGTTTAAGAGCGTCTTTTAGCAATCAGCCCCAGCATTTT
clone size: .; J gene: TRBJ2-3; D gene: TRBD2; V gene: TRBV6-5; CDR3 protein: CASSLTSGLDTQYF; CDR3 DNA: TGTGCCAGCAGTTTGACTAGCGGGTTAGATACGCAGTATTTT
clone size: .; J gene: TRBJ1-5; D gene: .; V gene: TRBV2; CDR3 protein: CASGGGQGQPQHF; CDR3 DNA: TGTGCCAGCGGCGGGGGGCAAGGGCAGCCCCAGCATTTT
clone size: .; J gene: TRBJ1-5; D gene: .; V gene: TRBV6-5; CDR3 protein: CASSPLAVNQPQHF; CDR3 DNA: TGTGCCAGCAGTCCCCTGGCAGTCAATCAGCCCCAGCATTTT
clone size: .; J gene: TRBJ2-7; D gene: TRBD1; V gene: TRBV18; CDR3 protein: CASSPGTGGYEQYF; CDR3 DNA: TGTGCCAGCTCACCAGGGACAGGGGGCTACGAGCAGTACTTC
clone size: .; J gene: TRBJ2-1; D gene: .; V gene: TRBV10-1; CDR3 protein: CASRAGWSNEQFF; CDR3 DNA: TGCGCCAGCCGGGCGGGGTGGAGCAATGAGCAGTTCTTC
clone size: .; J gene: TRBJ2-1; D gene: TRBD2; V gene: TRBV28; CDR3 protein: CASSPSTSGRVDEQFF; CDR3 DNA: TGTGCCAGCAGTCCCTCGACTAGCGGGAGAGTTGATGAGCAGTTCTTC
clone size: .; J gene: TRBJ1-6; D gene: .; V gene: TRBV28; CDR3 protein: CASSRSYSPLHF; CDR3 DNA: TGTGCCAGCAGTCGCAGTTATTCACCCCTCCACTTT
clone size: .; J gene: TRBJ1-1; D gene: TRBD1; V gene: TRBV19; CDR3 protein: CASTPLAGGSEAFF; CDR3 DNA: TGTGCCAGTACTCCCCTGGCAGGGGGGTCTGAAGCTTTCTTT
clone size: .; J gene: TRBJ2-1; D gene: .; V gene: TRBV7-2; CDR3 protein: CASSLSGVVRNEQFF; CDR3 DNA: TGTGCCAGCAGCTTATCAGGGGTCGTACGGAATGAGCAGTTCTTC
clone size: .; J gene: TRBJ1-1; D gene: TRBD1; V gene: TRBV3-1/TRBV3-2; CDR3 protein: CASSQAAIQGEAFF; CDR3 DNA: TGTGCCAGCAGTCAAGCCGCAATACAGGGGGAAGCTTTCTTT
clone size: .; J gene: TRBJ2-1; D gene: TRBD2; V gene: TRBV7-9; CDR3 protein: CASSRPGLAGGGEQFF; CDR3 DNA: TGTGCCAGCAGCCGACCCGGACTAGCGGGAGGGGGTGAGCAGTTCTTC
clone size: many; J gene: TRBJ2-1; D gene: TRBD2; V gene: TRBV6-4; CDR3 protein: CASSELAGAGNEQFF; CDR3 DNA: TGTGCCAGCAGTGAACTAGCGGGGGCCGGAAATGAGCAGTTCTTC
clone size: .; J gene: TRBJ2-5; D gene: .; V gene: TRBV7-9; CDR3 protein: CASAYGQSQETQYF; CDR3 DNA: TGTGCCAGCGCATACGGACAGTCCCAAGAGACCCAGTACTTC
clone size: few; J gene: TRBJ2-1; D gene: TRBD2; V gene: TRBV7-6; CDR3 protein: CASSLASGRGYEQFF; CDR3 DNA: TGTGCCAGCAGCTTGGCTAGCGGGAGAGGCTATGAGCAGTTCTTC
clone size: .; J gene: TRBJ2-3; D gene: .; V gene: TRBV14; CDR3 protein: CASSRDFDTDTQYF; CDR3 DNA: TGTGCCAGCAGCCGGGACTTCGACACAGATACGCAGTATTTT
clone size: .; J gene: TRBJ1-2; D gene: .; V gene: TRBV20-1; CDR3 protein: CSASAGADGYTF; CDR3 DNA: TGCAGTGCTAGTGCAGGGGCAGATGGCTACACCTTC
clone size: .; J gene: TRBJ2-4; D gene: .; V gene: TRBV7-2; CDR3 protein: CASSPRERAKNIQYF; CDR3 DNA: TGTGCCAGCAGCCCCCGGGAGAGAGCCAAAAACATTCAGTACTTC
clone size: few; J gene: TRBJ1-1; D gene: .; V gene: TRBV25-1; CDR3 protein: CASRKGGGSTEAFF; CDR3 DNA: TGTGCCAGCAGAAAGGGAGGGGGGAGCACTGAAGCTTTCTTT
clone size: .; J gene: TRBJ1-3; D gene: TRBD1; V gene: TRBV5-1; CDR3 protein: CASSLGTGGSLSSGNTIYF; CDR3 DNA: TGCGCCAGCAGCTTGGGGACAGGGGGCTCCCTCTCCTCTGGAAACACCATATATTTT
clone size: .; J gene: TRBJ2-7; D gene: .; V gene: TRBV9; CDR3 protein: CASSVSGGSSYEQYF; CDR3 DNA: TGTGCCAGCAGCGTAAGCGGAGGGAGCTCCTACGAGCAGTACTTC
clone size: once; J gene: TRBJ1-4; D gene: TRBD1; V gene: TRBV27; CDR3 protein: CASSRTGPDEKLFF; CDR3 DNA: TGTGCCAGCAGCAGGACAGGGCCGGATGAAAAACTGTTTTTT
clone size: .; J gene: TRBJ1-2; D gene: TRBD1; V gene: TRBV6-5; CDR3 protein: CASSPGTGRYGYTF; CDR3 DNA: TGTGCCAGCAGTCCCGGGACAGGTCGCTATGGCTACACCTTC
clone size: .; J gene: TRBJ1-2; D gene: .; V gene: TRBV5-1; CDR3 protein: CASSLQQNSYGYTF; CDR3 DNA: TGCGCCAGCAGCCTCCAACAGAATTCCTACGGCTACACCTTC
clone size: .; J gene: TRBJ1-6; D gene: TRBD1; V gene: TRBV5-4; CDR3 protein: CASSRDRGSSYNSPLHF; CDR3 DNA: TGTGCCAGCAGCCGGGACAGGGGGAGCTCCTATAATTCACCCCTCCACTTT
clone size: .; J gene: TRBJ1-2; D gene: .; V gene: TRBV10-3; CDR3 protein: CAISESTGIYGYTF; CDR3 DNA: TGTGCCATCAGTGAGTCGACGGGGATTTATGGCTACACCTTC
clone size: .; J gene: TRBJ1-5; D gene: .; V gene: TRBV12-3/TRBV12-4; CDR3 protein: CASRGATAPQHF; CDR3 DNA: TGTGCCAGCAGAGGGGCTACGGCGCCCCAGCATTTT
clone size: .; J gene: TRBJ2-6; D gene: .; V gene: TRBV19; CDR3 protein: CASSAQQGSGASVLTF; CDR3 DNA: TGTGCCAGTAGTGCCCAACAAGGCTCTGGGGCCAGCGTCCTGACTTTC
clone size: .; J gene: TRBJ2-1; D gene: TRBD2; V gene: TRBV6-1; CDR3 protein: CASSESSGRSLGDEQFF; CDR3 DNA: TGTGCCAGCAGTGAAAGCAGCGGGAGAAGCTTAGGAGATGAGCAGTTCTTC
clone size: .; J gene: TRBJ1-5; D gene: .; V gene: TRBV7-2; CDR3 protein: CASSLAWAGRGNQPQHF; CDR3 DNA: TGTGCCAGCAGCTTAGCTTGGGCAGGGCGGGGGAATCAGCCCCAGCATTTT
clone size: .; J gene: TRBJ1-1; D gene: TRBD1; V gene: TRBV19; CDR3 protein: CASSRTGRNPEAFF; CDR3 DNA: TGTGCCAGTAGTAGGACAGGGAGGAACCCTGAAGCTTTCTTT
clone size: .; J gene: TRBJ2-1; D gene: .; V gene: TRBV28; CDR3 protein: CASKRRLTYNEQFF; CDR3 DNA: TGTGCCAGCAAGAGGCGGCTGACCTACAATGAGCAGTTCTTC
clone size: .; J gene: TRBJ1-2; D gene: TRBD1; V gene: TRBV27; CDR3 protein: CASSPLDRLHGYTF; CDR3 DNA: TGTGCCAGCAGTCCGCTGGACAGGCTACATGGCTACACCTTC
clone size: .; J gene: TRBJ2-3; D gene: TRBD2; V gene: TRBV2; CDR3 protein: CASKWGGADTQYF; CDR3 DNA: TGTGCCAGCAAATGGGGGGGTGCAGATACGCAGTATTTT